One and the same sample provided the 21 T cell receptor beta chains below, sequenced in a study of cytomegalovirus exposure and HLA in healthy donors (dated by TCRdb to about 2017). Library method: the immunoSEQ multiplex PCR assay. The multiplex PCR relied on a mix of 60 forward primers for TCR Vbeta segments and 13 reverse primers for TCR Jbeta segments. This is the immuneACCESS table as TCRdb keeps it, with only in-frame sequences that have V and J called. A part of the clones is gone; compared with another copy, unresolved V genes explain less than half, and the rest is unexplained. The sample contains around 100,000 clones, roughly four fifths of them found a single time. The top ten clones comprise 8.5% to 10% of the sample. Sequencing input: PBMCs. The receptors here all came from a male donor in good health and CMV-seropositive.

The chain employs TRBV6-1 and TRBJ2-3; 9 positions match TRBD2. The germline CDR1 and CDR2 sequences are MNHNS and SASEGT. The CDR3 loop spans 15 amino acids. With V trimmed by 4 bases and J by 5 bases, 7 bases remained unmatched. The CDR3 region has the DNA TGTGCCAGCAGTGTTTTTAGCGGGAGAAAAGATACGCAGTATTTT. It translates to CASSVFSGRKDTQYF.

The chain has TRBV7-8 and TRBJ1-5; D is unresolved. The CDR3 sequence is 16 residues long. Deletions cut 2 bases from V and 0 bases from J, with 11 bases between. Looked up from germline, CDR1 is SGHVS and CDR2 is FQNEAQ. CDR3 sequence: CASSLSTVFSNQPQHF. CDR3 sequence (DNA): TGTGCCAGCAGCTTAAGCACAGTATTTAGCAATCAGCCCCAGCATTTT.

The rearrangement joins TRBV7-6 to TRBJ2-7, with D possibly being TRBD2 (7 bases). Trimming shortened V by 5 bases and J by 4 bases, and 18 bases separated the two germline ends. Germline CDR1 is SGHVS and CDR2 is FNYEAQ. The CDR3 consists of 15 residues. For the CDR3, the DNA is TGTGCCAGCAGCCCGATAGGGGGGGCTGATTACGAGCAGTACTTC. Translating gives CASSPIGGADYEQYF.

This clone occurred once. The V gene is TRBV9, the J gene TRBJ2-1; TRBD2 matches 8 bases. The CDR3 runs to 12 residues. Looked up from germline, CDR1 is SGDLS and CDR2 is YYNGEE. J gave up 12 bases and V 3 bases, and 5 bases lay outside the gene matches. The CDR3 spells CASSAGGTLQFF. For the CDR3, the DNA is TGTGCCAGCAGCGCGGGGGGGACTCTGCAGTTCTTC.

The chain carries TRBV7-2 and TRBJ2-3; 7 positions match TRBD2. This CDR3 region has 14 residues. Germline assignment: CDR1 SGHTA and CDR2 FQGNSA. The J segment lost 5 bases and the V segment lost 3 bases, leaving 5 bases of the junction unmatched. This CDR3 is CASSFREAGDTQYF. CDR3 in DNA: TGTGCCAGCAGCTTCCGGGAGGCGGGAGATACGCAGTATTTT.

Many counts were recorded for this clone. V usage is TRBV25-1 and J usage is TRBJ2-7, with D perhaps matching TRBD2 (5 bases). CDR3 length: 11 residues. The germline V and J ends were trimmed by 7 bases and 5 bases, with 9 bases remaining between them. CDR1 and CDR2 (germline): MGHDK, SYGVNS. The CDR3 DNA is TGTGCCAGCACGTACGGGGACGAGCAGTACTTC. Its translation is CASTYGDEQYF.

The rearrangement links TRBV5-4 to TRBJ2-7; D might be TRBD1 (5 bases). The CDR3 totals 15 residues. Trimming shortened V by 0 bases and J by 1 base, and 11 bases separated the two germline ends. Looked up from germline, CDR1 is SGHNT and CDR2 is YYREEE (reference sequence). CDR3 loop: CASSLDQGSSYEQYF. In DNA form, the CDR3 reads TGTGCCAGCAGCTTGGACCAGGGATCTTCCTACGAGCAGTACTTC.

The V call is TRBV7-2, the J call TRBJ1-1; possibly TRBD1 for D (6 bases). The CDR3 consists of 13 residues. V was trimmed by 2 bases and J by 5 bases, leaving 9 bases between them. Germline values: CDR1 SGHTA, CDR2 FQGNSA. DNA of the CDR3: TGTGCCAGCAGCTTATCACAGGGAACTGAAGCTTTCTTT. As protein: CASSLSQGTEAFF. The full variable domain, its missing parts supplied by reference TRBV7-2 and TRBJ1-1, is GAGVSQSPSNKVTEKGKDVELRCDPISGHTALYWYRQSLGQGLEFLIYFQGNSAPDKSGLPSDRFSAERTGGSVSTLTIQRTQQEDSAVYLCASSLSQGTEAFFGQGTRLTVV.

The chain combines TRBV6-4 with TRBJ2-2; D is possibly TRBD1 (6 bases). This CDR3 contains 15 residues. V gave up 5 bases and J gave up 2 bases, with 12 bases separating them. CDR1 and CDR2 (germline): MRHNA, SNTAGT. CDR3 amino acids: CASSRTAFNTGELFF. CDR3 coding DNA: TGTGCCAGCAGTCGGACAGCCTTTAACACCGGGGAGCTGTTTTTT.

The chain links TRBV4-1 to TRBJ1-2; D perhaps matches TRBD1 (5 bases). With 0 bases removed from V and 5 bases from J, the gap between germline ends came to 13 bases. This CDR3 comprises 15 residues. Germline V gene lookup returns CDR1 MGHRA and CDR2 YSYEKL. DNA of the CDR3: TGCGCCAGCAGCCAAGAGGGCAGGGATCAGTATGGCTACACCTTC. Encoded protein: CASSQEGRDQYGYTF.

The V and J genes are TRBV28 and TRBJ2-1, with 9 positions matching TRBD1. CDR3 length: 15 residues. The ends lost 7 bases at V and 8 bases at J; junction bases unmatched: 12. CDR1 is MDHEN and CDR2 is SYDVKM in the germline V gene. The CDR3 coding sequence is TGTGCCAGCATTGTTACAGGGGGCCTTGGGGATGAGCAGTTCTTC. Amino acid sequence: CASIVTGGLGDEQFF.

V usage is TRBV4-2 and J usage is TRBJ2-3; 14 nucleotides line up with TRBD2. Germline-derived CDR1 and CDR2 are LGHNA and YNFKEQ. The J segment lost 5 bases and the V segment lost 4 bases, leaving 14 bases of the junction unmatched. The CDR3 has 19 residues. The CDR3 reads CASSLNPGLAGVFGDTQYF. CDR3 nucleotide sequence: TGTGCCAGCAGCCTCAACCCGGGACTAGCGGGAGTGTTTGGAGATACGCAGTATTTT.

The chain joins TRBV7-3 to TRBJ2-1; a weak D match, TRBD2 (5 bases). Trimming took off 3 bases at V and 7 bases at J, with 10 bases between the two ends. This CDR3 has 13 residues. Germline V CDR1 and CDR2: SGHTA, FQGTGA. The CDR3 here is CASSFDYLNEQFF. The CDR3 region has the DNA TGTGCCAGCAGCTTCGACTACCTTAATGAGCAGTTCTTC.

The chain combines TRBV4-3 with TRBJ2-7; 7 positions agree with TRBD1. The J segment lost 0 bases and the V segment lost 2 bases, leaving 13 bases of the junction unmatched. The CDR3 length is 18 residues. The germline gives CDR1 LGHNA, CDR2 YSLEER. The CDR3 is CASSQQTGYSSSSYEQYF. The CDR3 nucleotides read TGCGCCAGCAGCCAACAGACAGGGTACAGCTCCAGCTCCTACGAGCAGTACTTC.

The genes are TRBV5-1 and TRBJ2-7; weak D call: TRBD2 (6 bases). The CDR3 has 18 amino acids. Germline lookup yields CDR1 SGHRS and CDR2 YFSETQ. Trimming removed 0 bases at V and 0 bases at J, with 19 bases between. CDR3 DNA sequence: TGCGCCAGCAGCTTGGAAGGGCTCGGGGGACTGAACTCCTACGAGCAGTACTTC. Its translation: CASSLEGLGGLNSYEQYF.

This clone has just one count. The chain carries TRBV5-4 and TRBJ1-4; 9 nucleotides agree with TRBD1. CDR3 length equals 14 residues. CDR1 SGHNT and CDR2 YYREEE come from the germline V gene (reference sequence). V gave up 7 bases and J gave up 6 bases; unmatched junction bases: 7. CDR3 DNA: TGTGCCAGCCACAGGGGGCTAGGAGATGAAAAACTGTTTTTT. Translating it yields CASHRGLGDEKLFF.

The chain's CDR3 is CASSLGHLETQYF. CDR3 DNA: TGTGCCAGCAGTTTGGGACATCTAGAGACCCAGTACTTC. V usage is TRBV28 and J usage is TRBJ2-5; D is perhaps TRBD1 (6 bases). The V end was cut by 3 bases, the J end by 4 bases, with 9 bases between. From germline, CDR1 is MDHEN and CDR2 SYDVKM. This CDR3 is 13 amino acids long.

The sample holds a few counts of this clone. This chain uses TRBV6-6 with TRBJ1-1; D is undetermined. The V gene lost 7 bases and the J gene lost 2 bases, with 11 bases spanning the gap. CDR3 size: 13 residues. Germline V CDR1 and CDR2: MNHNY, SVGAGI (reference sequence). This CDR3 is CASTYSINTEAFF. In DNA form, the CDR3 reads TGTGCCAGCACCTACAGCATAAACACTGAAGCTTTCTTT.

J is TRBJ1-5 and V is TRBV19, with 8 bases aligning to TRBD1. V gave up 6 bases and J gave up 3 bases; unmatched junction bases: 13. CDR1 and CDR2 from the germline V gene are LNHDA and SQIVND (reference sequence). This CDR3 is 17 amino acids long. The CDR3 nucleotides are TGTGCCAGTAGAGACAGGGGCCGGCAAGGGGACAATCAGCCCCAGCATTTT. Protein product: CASRDRGRQGDNQPQHF.

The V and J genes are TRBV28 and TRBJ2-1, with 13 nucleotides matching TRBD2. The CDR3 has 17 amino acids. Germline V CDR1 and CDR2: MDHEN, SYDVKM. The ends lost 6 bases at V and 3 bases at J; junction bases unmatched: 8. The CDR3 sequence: CASREGLAGNYYNEQFF. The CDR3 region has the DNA TGTGCCAGCAGAGAGGGACTAGCGGGAAACTACTACAATGAGCAGTTCTTC. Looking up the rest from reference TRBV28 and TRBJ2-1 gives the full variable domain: DVKVTQSSRYLVKRTGEKVFLECVQDMDHENMFWYRQDPGLGLRLIYFSYDVKMKEKGDIPEGYSVSREKKERFSLILESASTNQTSMYLCASREGLAGNYYNEQFFGPGTRLTVL.

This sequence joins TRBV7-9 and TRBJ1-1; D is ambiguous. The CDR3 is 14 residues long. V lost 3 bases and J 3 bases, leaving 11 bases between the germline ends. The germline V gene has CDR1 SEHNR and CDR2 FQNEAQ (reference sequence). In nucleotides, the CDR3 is TGTGCCAGCAGCTTGGTGAATGCGGACACTGAAGCTTTCTTT. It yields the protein CASSLVNADTEAFF.